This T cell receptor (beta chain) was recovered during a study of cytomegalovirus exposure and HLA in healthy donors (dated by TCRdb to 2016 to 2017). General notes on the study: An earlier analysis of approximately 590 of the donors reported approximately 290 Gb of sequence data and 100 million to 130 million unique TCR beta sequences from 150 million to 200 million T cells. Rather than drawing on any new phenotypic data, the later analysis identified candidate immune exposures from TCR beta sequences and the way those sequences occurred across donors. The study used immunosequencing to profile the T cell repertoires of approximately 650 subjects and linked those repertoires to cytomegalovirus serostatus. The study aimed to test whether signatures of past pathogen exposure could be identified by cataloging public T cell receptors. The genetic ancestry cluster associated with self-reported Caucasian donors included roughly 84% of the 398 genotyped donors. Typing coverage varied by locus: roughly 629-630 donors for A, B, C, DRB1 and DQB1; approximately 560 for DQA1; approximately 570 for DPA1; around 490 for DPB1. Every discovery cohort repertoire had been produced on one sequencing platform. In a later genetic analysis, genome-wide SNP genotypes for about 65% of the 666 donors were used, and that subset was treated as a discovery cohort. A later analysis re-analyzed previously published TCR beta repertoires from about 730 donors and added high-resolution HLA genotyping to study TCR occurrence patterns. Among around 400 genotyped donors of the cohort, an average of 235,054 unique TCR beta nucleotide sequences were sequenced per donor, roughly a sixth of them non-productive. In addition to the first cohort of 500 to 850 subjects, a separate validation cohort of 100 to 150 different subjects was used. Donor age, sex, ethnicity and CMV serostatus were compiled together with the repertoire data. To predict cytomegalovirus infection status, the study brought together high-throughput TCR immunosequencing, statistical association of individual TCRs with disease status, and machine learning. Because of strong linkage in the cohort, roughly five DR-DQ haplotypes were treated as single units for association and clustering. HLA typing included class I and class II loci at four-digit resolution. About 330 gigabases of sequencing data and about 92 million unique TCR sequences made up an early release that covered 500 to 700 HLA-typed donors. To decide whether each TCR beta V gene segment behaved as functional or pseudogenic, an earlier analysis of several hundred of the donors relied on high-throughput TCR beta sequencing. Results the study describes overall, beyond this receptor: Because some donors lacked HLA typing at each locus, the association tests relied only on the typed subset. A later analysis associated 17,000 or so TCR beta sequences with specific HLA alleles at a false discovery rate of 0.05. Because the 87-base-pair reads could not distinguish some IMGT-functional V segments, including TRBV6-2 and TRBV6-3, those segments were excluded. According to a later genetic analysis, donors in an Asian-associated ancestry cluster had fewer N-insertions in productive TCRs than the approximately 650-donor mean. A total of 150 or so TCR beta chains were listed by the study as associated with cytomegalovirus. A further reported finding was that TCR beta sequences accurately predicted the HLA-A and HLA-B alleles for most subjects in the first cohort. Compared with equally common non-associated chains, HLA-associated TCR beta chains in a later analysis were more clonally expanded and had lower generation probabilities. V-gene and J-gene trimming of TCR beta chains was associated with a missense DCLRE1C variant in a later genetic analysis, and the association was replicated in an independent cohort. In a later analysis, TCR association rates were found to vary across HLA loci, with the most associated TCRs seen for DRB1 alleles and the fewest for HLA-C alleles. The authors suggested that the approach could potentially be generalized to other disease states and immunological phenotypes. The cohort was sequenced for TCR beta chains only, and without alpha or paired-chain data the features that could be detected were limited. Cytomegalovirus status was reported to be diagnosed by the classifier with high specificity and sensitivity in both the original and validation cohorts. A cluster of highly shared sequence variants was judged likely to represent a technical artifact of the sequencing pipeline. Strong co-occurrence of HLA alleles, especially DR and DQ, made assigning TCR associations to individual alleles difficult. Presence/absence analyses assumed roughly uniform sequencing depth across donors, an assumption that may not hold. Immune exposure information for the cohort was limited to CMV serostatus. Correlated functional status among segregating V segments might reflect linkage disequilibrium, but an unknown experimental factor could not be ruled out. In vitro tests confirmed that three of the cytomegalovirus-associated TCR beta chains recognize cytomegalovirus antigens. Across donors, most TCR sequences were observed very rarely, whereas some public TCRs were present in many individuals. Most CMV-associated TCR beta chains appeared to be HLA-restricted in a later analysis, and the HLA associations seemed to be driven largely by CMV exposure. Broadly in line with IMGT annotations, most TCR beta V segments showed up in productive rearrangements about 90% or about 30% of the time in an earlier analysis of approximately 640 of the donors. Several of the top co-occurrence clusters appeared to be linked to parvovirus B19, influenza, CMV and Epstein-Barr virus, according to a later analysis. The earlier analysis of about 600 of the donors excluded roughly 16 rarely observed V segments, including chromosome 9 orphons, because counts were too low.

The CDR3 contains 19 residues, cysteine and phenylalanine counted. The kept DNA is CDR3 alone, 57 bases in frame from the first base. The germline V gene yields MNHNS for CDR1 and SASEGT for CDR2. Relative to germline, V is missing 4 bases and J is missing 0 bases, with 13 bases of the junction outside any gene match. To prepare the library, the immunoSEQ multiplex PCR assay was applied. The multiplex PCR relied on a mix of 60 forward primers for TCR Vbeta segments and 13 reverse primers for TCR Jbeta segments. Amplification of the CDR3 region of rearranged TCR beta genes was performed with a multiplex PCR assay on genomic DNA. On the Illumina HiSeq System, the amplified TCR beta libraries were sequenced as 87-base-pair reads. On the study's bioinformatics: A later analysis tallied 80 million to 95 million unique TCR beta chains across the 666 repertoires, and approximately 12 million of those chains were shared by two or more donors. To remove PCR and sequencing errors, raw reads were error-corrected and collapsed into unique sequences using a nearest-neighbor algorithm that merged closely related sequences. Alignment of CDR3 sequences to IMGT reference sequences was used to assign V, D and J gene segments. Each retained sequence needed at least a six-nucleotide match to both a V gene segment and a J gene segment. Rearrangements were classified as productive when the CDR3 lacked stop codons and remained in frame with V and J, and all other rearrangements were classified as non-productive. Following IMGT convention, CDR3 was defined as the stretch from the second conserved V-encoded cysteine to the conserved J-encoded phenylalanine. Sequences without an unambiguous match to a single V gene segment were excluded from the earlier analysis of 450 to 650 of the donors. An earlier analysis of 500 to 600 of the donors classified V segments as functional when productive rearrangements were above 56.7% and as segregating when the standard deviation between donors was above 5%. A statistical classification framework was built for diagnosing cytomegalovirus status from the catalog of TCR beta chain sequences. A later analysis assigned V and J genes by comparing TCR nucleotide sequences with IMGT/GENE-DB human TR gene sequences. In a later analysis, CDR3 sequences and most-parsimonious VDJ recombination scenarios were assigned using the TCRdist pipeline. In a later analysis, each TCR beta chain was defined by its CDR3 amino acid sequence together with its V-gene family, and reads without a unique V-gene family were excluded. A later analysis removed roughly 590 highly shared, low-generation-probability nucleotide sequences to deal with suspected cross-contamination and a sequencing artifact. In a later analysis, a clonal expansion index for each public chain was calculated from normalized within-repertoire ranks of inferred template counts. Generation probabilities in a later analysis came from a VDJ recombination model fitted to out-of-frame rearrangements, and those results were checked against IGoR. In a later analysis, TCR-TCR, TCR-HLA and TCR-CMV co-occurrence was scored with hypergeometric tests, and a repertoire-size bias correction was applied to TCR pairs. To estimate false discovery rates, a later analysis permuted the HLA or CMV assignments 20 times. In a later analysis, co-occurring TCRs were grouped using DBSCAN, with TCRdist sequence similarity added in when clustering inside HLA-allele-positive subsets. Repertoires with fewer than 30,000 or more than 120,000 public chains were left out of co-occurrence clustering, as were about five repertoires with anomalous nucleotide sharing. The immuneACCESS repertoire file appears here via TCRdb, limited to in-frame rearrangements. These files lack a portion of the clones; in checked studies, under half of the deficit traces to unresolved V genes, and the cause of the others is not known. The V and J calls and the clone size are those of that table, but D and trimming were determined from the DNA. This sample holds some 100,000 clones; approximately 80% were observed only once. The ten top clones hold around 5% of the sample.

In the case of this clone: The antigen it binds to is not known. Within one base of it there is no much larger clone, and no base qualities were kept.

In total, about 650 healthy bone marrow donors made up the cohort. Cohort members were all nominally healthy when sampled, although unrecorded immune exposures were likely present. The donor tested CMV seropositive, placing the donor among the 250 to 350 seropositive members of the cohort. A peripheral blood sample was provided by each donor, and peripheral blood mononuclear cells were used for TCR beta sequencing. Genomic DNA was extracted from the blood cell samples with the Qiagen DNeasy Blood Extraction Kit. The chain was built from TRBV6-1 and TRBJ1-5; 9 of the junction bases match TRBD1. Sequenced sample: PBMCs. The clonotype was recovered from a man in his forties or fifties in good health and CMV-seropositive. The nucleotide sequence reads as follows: TGTGCCAGCAGTGTCCGGGGGACAGGGAACCTCTATAGCAATCAGCCCCAGCATTTT. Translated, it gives CASSVRGTGNLYSNQPQHF.